These 2 T cell receptor beta chains were all obtained from the same sample, sequenced in a study of OX40 agonist ivuxolimab in advanced cancers. Receptor amplification or capture employed the immunoSEQ multiplex PCR assay. TCRdb mirrors the immuneACCESS table, restricted to in-frame sequences. Some clones are absent from its copies; in checked studies, under half trace to an unresolved V gene, and the reason for the others is unknown. The table for this sample lists 95,000 to 110,000 clones; around 90% of them were counted only once. The ten largest clones take up about 1.2% of the sample. The sequences come from CD4+ or CD8+ T cells sorted from blood, collected in a trial of the OX40 agonist ivuxolimab. The receptors shown here come from an adult with an advanced solid tumor such as melanoma, head and neck, liver or kidney cancer.

The V gene is TRBV19, the J gene TRBJ1-5; the match to TRBD1 covers 10 bases. Germline values: CDR1 LNHDA, CDR2 SQIVND (reference sequence). The CDR3 sequence is 19 residues long. Trimming took 7 bases from V and 0 from J; bases not matched to a gene: 15. Here the CDR3 reads CASKGTGTGASYSNQPQHF. The DNA for the CDR3 is TGTGCCAGTAAGGGAACCGGGACAGGGGCATCTTATAGCAATCAGCCCCAGCATTTT.

The chain employs TRBV6-1 and TRBJ1-5, with D possibly being TRBD1 (5 bases). The CDR3 covers 18 residues. Trimming pared 0 bases from V and 7 bases from J, leaving 22 bases between. The germline V gene has CDR1 MNHNS and CDR2 SASEGT. CDR3 residues: CASSEASVGQFRSQPQHF. The CDR3 DNA reads TGTGCCAGCAGTGAAGCGTCTGTTGGACAATTTAGGTCACAGCCCCAGCATTTT.